This T cell receptor (beta chain) derives from a study of cytomegalovirus exposure and HLA in healthy donors. Regarding the study as a whole: Cytomegalovirus association was assigned to about 150 TCR beta chains.

PCR used 60 Vbeta primers and 13 Jbeta primers. Only in-frame clones appear in the TCRdb table, and some are missing; sequencing was by immunoSEQ multiplex PCR. The sample records 150,000 to 170,000 clones, over 75% being singletons. Germline CDR1 LNHDA, CDR2 SQIVND (reference sequence). The CDR3 is made up of 16 amino acids. V shed 6 bases, J shed 8 bases, and the junction held 13 bases outside the gene matches. This clone has only one observation. As yet, its antigen is unknown. The J gene is TRBJ2-1, the V gene TRBV19; 10 bases are shared with TRBD2. Input material: PBMCs. This TCR came from a woman aged 40 to 49 in good health and CMV-seropositive. The CDR3 loop is CASRLAGGSKSHEQFF. The DNA for the CDR3 is TGTGCCAGTAGGTTAGCGGGAGGTTCCAAATCCCATGAGCAGTTCTTC.